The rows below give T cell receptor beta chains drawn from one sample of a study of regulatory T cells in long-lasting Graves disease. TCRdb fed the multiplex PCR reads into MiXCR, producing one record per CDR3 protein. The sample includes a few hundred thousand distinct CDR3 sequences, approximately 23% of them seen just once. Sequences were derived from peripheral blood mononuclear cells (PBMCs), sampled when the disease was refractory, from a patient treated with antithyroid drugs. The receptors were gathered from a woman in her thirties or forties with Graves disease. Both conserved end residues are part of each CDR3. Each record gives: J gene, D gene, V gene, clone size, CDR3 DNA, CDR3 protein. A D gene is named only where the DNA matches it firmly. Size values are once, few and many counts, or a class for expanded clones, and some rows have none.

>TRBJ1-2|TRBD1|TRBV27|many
TGTGCCAGCAGTCGGACAGGGGGTAATTATGGCTACACCTTC
CASSRTGGNYGYTF
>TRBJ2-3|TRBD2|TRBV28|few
TGTGCCAGCAGTAGCCTAGCGGGAGGGGTTTTGGCTGATACGCAGTATTTT
CASSSLAGGVLADTQYF
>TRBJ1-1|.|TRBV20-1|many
TGCAGTGCTAGAGGGACAAGGAACACTGAAGCTTTCTTT
CSARGTRNTEAFF
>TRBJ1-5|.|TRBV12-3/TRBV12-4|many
TGTGCCAGCAGTTTAGGTGGTAGGGGGAGGCAGCCCCAGCATTTT
CASSLGGRGRQPQHF
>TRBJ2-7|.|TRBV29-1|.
TGCAGCGTTGAAGATCGGCAAGCCTCCTACGAGCAGTACTTC
CSVEDRQASYEQYF
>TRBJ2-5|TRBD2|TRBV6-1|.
TGTGCCAGCAGTCCGGGACTAGCGGAAAAGGGAGAGACCCAGTACTTC
CASSPGLAEKGETQYF
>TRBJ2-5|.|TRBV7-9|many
TGTGCCAGCAGCTTGGAGGGAGGGACCCAGTACTTC
CASSLEGGTQYF
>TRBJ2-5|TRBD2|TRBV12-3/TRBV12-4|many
TGTGCCAGCAGGGGACTATCTATTCGAGAGACCCAGTACTTC
CASRGLSIRETQYF
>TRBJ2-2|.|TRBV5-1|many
TGTGCCAGCAGTTTAGTACAGGGAGGCACCGGGGAGCTGTTTTTT
CASSLVQGGTGELFF
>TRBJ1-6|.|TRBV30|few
TGTGCCTCGACCAGGAATAATTCACCCCTCCACTTT
CASTRNNSPLHF
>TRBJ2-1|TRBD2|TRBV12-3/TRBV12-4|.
TGTGCCAGCAGTCTCGGACTAGCGGTCTACAATGAGCAGTTCTTC
CASSLGLAVYNEQFF
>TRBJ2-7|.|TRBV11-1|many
TGTGCCAGCAGCTTAGCGAACTACGAGCAGTACTTC
CASSLANYEQYF
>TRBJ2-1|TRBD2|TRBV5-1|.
TGCGCCAGCAGGGTTAGCGGGAGTTACAATGAGCAGTTCTTC
CASRVSGSYNEQFF
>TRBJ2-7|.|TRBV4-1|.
TGCGCCAGCAGCGGGGACGGTTACGAGCAGTACTTC
CASSGDGYEQYF
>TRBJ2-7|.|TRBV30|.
TGTGCCTGGAGTCGGGGTCGCTCCTACGAGCAGTACTTC
CAWSRGRSYEQYF
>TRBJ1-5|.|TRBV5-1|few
TGCGCCAGCAGCTTGGAGCCGGGGAATCAGCCCCAGCATTTT
CASSLEPGNQPQHF
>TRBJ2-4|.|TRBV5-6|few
TGTGCCAGCAGTCCGGGAGCCAAAAACATTCAGTACTTC
CASSPGAKNIQYF
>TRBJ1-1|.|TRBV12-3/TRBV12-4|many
TGTGCCAGCAGTTTGGGACATAAATCCCCCTGGACAGCGAGGGAAACTGAAGCTTTCTTT
CASSLGHKSPWTARETEAFF
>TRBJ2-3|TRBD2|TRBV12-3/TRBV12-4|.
TGTGCCAGCAGCCTCGCGGCGGGAGGAGGAGATACGCAGTATTTT
CASSLAAGGGDTQYF
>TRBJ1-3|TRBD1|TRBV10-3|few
TGTGCCATCAGTTCGACAGGGCACCACTCTGGAAACACCATATATTTT
CAISSTGHHSGNTIYF
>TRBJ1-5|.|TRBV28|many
TGTGCCAGCTTACCGGGGGAAAGCAATCAGCCCCAGCATTTT
CASLPGESNQPQHF
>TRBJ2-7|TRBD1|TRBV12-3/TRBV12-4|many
TGTGCCAGCAGGCCGGGACAGGGCTCCTACGAGCAGTACTTC
CASRPGQGSYEQYF
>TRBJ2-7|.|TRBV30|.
TGTGCCTGGACGAGGACGGCCTCCTACGAGCAGTACTTC
CAWTRTASYEQYF
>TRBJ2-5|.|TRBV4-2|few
TGTGCCAGCAGCCTTCGGCCAGGCGGGACCCAGTACTTC
CASSLRPGGTQYF
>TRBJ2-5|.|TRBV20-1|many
TGCAGTGCTAGAGATTTTAATCAAGAGACCCAGTACTTC
CSARDFNQETQYF
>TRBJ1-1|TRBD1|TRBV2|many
TGTGCCAGCAGAAAACTGGGACAGTTGGAAACTGAAGCTTTCTTT
CASRKLGQLETEAFF
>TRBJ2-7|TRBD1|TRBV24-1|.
TGTGCCACCAGTGACGGGACAGGGGACGAGCAGTACTTC
CATSDGTGDEQYF
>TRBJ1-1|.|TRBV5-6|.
TGTGCCAGCAGCCCCCTCGGACAGTTGAACACTGAAGCTTTCTTT
CASSPLGQLNTEAFF
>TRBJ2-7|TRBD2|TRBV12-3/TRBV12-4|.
TGTGCCAGCAGTCCCCTGAGCGGGAGGGATTCCTACGAGCAGTACTTC
CASSPLSGRDSYEQYF
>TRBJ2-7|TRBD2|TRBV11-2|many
TGTGCCAGCAGCCAGCGACTAGCGGGAGTGTACGAGCAGTACTTC
CASSQRLAGVYEQYF
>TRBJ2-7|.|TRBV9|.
TGTGCCAGCAGCGTAGGGTTCCCGACAGGAATCTACGAGCAGTACTTC
CASSVGFPTGIYEQYF
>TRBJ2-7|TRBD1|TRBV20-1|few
TGCAGTGCTAGAAAGATACAGGGGGCTAGGTACGAGCAGTACTTC
CSARKIQGARYEQYF
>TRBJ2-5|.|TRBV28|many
TGTGCCAGCAGTTCCTTCTCGCGGTCAGAGACCCAGTACTTC
CASSSFSRSETQYF
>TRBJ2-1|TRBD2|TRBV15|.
TGTGCCACCAGCAGCCGACTAGCGGGAGGGGATGAGCAGTTCTTC
CATSSRLAGGDEQFF